This paragraph covers one TCR beta chain sequence. The data were produced by immunoSEQ multiplex PCR, yet TCRdb's version contains in-frame clones alone and is incomplete. In the table there are fewer than 55,000 clones, approximately 89% of which are singletons. J was trimmed by 2 bases and V by 3 bases; bases with no gene match: 1. This CDR3 region has 14 residues. Looked up from germline, CDR1 is ENHRY and CDR2 is SYGVKD. This record comes from a study of Tregs in tolerant kidney transplant recipients. Related graft donors supplied nonmyeloablative bone marrow transplants, and mixed chimerism was transient.

The chain carries TRBV10-3 and TRBJ2-1; 7 nucleotides align to TRBD2. Here the sequenced sample was CD8+ T cells from blood (PBMCs), taken 12 months after the transplant. This TCR was recovered from a human patient who received a combined kidney and bone marrow transplant. T cells may partly derive from the graft donor. The CDR3 bases are TGTGCCATCAGTGAAGCGGGAACCTACAATGAGCAGTTCTTC. It is translated as CAISEAGTYNEQFF.